These T cell receptor beta chains were read from a single sample in a study of blood T cell repertoires in COVID-19. Here immunoSEQ multiplex PCR was the method, and the copy in TCRdb shows in-frame clones only, minus some. The sample contains roughly 95,000 clones, over 70% of which appear only once. The sequenced sample consisted of peripheral blood. The receptors derive from a man in his sixties with acute or convalescent COVID-19. Both conserved end residues are part of each CDR3. D genes are given only for firm matches. The size of a clone is reported for some rows only, either as once, few or many, or as a class for expanded clones.

>TRBV3-1/TRBV3-2|TRBJ1-2|-|-
TGTGCCAGCAGCCAAAGTGACCAGGCGATATATGGCTACACCTTC
CASSQSDQAIYGYTF
>TRBV7-2|TRBJ1-2|-|-
TGTGCCAGCAGCTTATGGGGGGGAAACTATGGCTACACCTTC
CASSLWGGNYGYTF
>TRBV25-1|TRBJ1-3|-|-
TGTGCCAGCATGAGCTCTGGAAACACCATATATTTT
CASMSSGNTIYF
>TRBV10-1|TRBJ2-3|-|TRBD2
TGCGCCAGCAGCTCGGGACTAGCGGGGGGGACAGATACGCAGTATTTT
CASSSGLAGGTDTQYF
>TRBV29-1|TRBJ1-5|-|TRBD1
TGCAGCGTTATGGACAGGGCGGGTCAGCCCCAGCATTTT
CSVMDRAGQPQHF
>TRBV2|TRBJ1-2|-|TRBD1
TGTGCCAGCAGTACCGACAGGGCTCAGGGCTACACCTTC
CASSTDRAQGYTF
>TRBV10-3|TRBJ2-2|few|-
TGTGCCATCACCGCGGGGACCGGGGAGCTGTTTTTT
CAITAGTGELFF
>TRBV30|TRBJ2-5|-|TRBD2
TGTGCCTGGAGACCCGCGGGGGGGCACCAAGAGACCCAGTACTTC
CAWRPAGGHQETQYF
>TRBV24-1|TRBJ2-1|many|TRBD2
TGTGCCACCAGTGATGAGGGACTAGCGGGAGACAATGAGCAGTTCTTC
CATSDEGLAGDNEQFF
>TRBV11-3|TRBJ2-7|few|TRBD1
TGTGCCAGCGGCAACAGGGGGCTTGGGGGGTTGAACGCCTACGAGCAGTACTTC
CASGNRGLGGLNAYEQYF
>TRBV5-1|TRBJ2-3|-|TRBD1
TGCGCCAGCACCCTGCCTCTGGGACAGGGAGGCACAGATACGCAGTATTTT
CASTLPLGQGGTDTQYF
>TRBV5-1|TRBJ2-3|-|TRBD2
TGCGCCAGCAGCTTGGAGGCTAGCGGGGACACAGATACGCAGTATTTT
CASSLEASGDTDTQYF
>TRBV29-1|TRBJ2-3|-|-
TGCAGCGTTGAGGGGAATAGCGTGAACACAGATACGCAGTATTTT
CSVEGNSVNTDTQYF
>TRBV10-1|TRBJ2-3|-|-
TGCGCCAGCAGCAGGGGGGAGGGCACAGATACGCAGTATTTT
CASSRGEGTDTQYF
>TRBV6-5|TRBJ1-2|-|-
TGTGCCAGCAGAGCACAGGAGAACTATGGCTACACCTTC
CASRAQENYGYTF
>TRBV24-1|TRBJ2-5|-|-
TGTGCCACCAGTGTTAACGGAGGGGAGACCCAGTACTTC
CATSVNGGETQYF
>TRBV3-1/TRBV3-2|TRBJ1-1|-|TRBD1
TGTGCCAGCAGCCTTTCGACAGGGGTTACTTTCTTT
CASSLSTGVTFF
>TRBV11-2|TRBJ1-5|-|-
TGTGCCAGCAGCATGAGGGTGGAGCAGCCCCAGCATTTT
CASSMRVEQPQHF
>TRBV19|TRBJ2-1|-|TRBD2
TGTGCCAGTAGTCCTCAGGTAGCGGGGGACTACAATGAGCAGTTCTTC
CASSPQVAGDYNEQFF
>TRBV9|TRBJ2-2|-|TRBD2
TGTGCCAGCAGCGCCCACCCTAGCGGGGACACCGGGGAGCTGTTTTTT
CASSAHPSGDTGELFF
>TRBV30|TRBJ2-3|once|-
TGTGCCTCAGACCACGGGACAGATACGCAGTATTTT
CASDHGTDTQYF
>TRBV27|TRBJ1-2|-|-
TGTGCCAGCAGTTTGGGGGGGCACAACTATGGCTACACCTTC
CASSLGGHNYGYTF
>TRBV6-5|TRBJ1-3|-|TRBD1
TGTGCCAGCAGTAGACAGGGGGCTGCTGGAAACACCATATATTTT
CASSRQGAAGNTIYF
>TRBV10-1|TRBJ2-3|-|-
TGCGCCAGCAGTGACCTTCCCTCTAGCACAGATACGCAGTATTTT
CASSDLPSSTDTQYF
>TRBV28|TRBJ2-2|-|-
TGTGCCAGCAGACCCCAGGGGCCGAACACCGGGGAGCTGTTTTTT
CASRPQGPNTGELFF
>TRBV3-1/TRBV3-2|TRBJ2-1|-|-
TGTGCCAGCAGCCTGGGCCCTATCTATGAGCAGTTCTTC
CASSLGPIYEQFF
>TRBV28|TRBJ2-5|-|-
TGTGCCAGCATAGGGGGATTAGAGACCCAGTACTTC
CASIGGLETQYF